This T cell receptor (beta chain) is from a study of T cell repertoires in cytomegalovirus infection. Across the whole study: An indication of both CMV infection and matching HLA type came from public TCR beta signatures. Study-level findings and limits: Carriers of CMV plus the relevant HLA were identified by cumulative public TCR beta family frequency. CMV-specific TCR beta clonotypes restricted by HLA-C were the ones dominating the ex vivo response.

Using its own MiXCR run on the reads, TCRdb lists one record per CDR3 protein. The table lists about 140,000 distinct CDR3 sequences, under 8% of them singletons. V lost 7 bases and J 2 bases, leaving 14 bases between the germline ends. Germline CDR1 MNHNS, CDR2 SASEGT. The CDR3 totals 14 residues. This clonotype was seen at least ten times. Its antigen remains unknown. The material sequenced was PBMCs. This clonotype was obtained from a human donor in good health (CMV status not recorded). Some clones in this sample may be carry-over from other donors' samples. The V gene is TRBV6-1, the J gene TRBJ1-1; D call uncertain. Here the CDR3 reads CASTYGTGNTEAFF. Written as DNA, the CDR3 is TGTGCCAGCACATACGGAACTGGAAACACTGAAGCTTTCTTT.